What follows are 12 T cell receptor beta chains derived from one specimen sequenced in a study of technical replicates of blood from several donors. Profiled with immunoSEQ multiplex PCR; TCRdb holds only in-frame clones, not every one. The data contain over 85,000 clones, 94% of them singletons. Source material: T cells isolated from PBMCs. All receptors derive from a human donor in good health.

V usage is TRBV14 and J usage is TRBJ1-2, with D perhaps matching TRBD1 (6 bases). V lost 1 base and J lost 5, with 14 bases in between. The CDR3 sequence is 15 residues long. Germline values: CDR1 SGHDN, CDR2 FVKESK. CDR3 DNA sequence: TGTGCCAGCAGCCAAGTCGGGGACAAGTCATATGGCTACACCTTC. Residues: CASSQVGDKSYGYTF.

The rearrangement links TRBV2 to TRBJ2-3; possibly TRBD2 for D (5 bases). Trimming left V 4 bases short and J 3 bases short, with 14 bases between. CDR1 and CDR2 from the germline V gene are SNHLY and FYNNEI. The CDR3 loop spans 15 amino acids. The CDR3 loop reads CASSVILLDTDTQYF. CDR3 bases: TGTGCCAGCAGTGTGATTTTACTAGATACAGATACGCAGTATTTT.

V and J are TRBV7-9 and TRBJ2-4; D possibly corresponds to TRBD1 (6 bases). The CDR3 has 16 amino acids. Deletions cut 6 bases from V and 0 bases from J, with 15 bases between. Germline CDR1 is SEHNR and CDR2 is FQNEAQ (reference sequence). The CDR3 nucleotides read TGTGCCAGCAGTTCGAGTACAGGGCTAGCCAAAAACATTCAGTACTTC. Encoded protein: CASSSSTGLAKNIQYF.

The V call is TRBV25-1, the J call TRBJ2-7; 8 bases fit TRBD1. After removal of 8 bases from V and 2 bases from J, the junction contained 8 bases not matched to a gene. The germline V gene has CDR1 MGHDK and CDR2 SYGVNS. This CDR3 region has 14 residues. The CDR3 reads CASEKQGVPYEQYF. The CDR3, as DNA: TGTGCCAGCGAAAAACAGGGGGTCCCCTACGAGCAGTACTTC.

The chain carries TRBV6-5 and TRBJ2-5, with 9 bases identical to TRBD1. From germline, CDR1 is MNHEY and CDR2 SVGAGI. The CDR3 runs 14 residues. V lost 6 bases, J lost 3 bases, and 5 bases stayed unmatched. CDR3 sequence: CASRATGGKETQYF. DNA for the CDR3: TGTGCCAGCAGAGCTACAGGGGGCAAAGAGACCCAGTACTTC.

V gene TRBV7-6 combines with J gene TRBJ1-5; 10 bases align to TRBD1. V lost 4 bases, J lost 1 base, and 10 bases stayed unmatched. Germline CDR1 SGHVS, CDR2 FNYEAQ. This CDR3 comprises 18 residues. This chain's CDR3 is CASSSAWTGGKSNQPQHF. The CDR3 bases are TGTGCCAGCAGCTCCGCCTGGACAGGGGGGAAGAGCAATCAGCCCCAGCATTTT.

The V and J genes are TRBV6-5 and TRBJ2-7; TRBD1 agrees at 9 bases. Per the germline V gene, CDR1 is MNHEY and CDR2 is SVGAGI. The CDR3 has 15 residues. Losses at the gene ends were 0 bases for V and 6 bases for J; bases not matched to a gene: 6. The CDR3 nucleotides are TGTGCCAGCAGTTACTCCGGGACAGGGTTCCTCGAGCAGTACTTC. It specifies CASSYSGTGFLEQYF.

This clone appeared once. The rearrangement joins TRBV4-1 to TRBJ2-2; tentative D call: TRBD2 (5 bases). The CDR3 has 20 residues. V was trimmed by 0 bases and J by 0 bases, leaving 20 bases between them. In germline, CDR1 is MGHRA, CDR2 YSYEKL. CDR3 residues: CASSQDYSGLQTANTGELFF. CDR3 sequence (DNA): TGCGCCAGCAGCCAAGATTATTCCGGACTTCAAACCGCGAACACCGGGGAGCTGTTTTTT.

The rearrangement uses TRBV30 and TRBJ2-7; possible D gene TRBD1, 5 bases. This CDR3 is 14 amino acids long. V dropped 0 bases and J dropped 0 bases, with 9 bases sitting between them. The germline V gene has CDR1 GTSNPN and CDR2 SVGIG (reference sequence). CDR3 amino acids: CAWSVDSISYEQYF. CDR3 coding DNA: TGTGCCTGGAGTGTAGACAGTATCTCCTACGAGCAGTACTTC. The entire variable domain, with the rest obtained from reference TRBV30 and TRBJ2-7, is as follows: SQTIHQWPATLVQPVGSPLSLECTVEGTSNPNLYWYRQAAGRGLQLLFYSVGIGQISSEVPQNLSASRPQDRQFILSSKKLLLSDSGFYLCAWSVDSISYEQYFGPGTRLTVT.

This chain connects TRBV28 to TRBJ2-5, with D hard to call. Germline values: CDR1 MDHEN, CDR2 SYDVKM. With 6 bases removed from V and 7 bases from J, the gap between germline ends came to 18 bases. The CDR3 is 14 residues long. The CDR3 loop is CASRSLLFIGTQYF. The DNA for the CDR3 is TGTGCCAGCAGGAGTCTGTTGTTCATTGGGACCCAGTACTTC.

The chain joins TRBV6-5 to TRBJ1-1; D is perhaps TRBD1 (5 bases). Trimming shortened V by 5 bases and J by 11 bases, and 12 bases separated the two germline ends. Per the germline V gene, CDR1 is MNHEY and CDR2 is SVGAGI. This CDR3 contains 11 residues. This CDR3 reads CASSQGYEAFF. As DNA, the CDR3 is TGTGCCAGCAGTCAGGGCTACGAGGCTTTCTTT.

This clone was picked up one time. V usage is TRBV5-1 and J usage is TRBJ2-7; 9 positions match TRBD1. Trimming removed 1 base from V and 4 bases from J; junction bases left unmatched: 3. CDR1 is SGHRS, CDR2 YFSETQ, per germline. The CDR3 has 14 residues. The CDR3 protein is CASSLRDREYEQYF. The CDR3 DNA sequence: TGCGCCAGCAGCTTGCGGGACAGGGAGTACGAGCAGTACTTC.